The rows below give T cell receptor beta chains drawn from one sample of a study of blood T cells in healthy people across ages. TCRdb redid the calling of the 5' RACE reads with MiXCR, one entry per CDR3 protein. The repertoire holds some 1.4 million distinct CDR3 sequences, with 40% to 50% as singletons. Material for sequencing was blood. Source of these receptors: a woman under 30 in good health. Both conserved end residues are part of each CDR3. D genes are given only for firm matches. Not every row has a clone size; where given, it reads once, few, many or a size class.

d_call,clone_size,v_call,j_call,cdr3_nt,cdr3_aa
NA,NA,TRBV11-1,TRBJ1-1,TGTGCCAGCAGCCGGGACGTTGCCTTGAACACTGAAGCTTTCTTT,CASSRDVALNTEAFF
NA,NA,TRBV7-2,TRBJ2-7,TGTGCCAGCAGCTTAGGTCCGACTAGGCCCTACGAGCAGTACTTC,CASSLGPTRPYEQYF
NA,few,TRBV9,TRBJ1-6,TGTGCCAGCAGCGTTAGCGACAGTAATTCACCCCTCCACTTT,CASSVSDSNSPLHF
NA,NA,TRBV6-2/TRBV6-3,TRBJ1-5,TGTGCCAGCGGATACGTTAAAGGTTGGGGAGCCCAGCATTTT,CASGYVKGWGAQHF
NA,NA,TRBV20-1,TRBJ2-5,TGCAGTGCCCAGATCAAAAGGCGGGACAGAAGGGAGCAGTACTTC,CSAQIKRRDRREQYF
NA,NA,TRBV29-1,TRBJ2-7,TGCAACGTTGATAGGGGGGATCAGTACTTC,CNVDRGDQYF
NA,NA,TRBV6-2/TRBV6-3,TRBJ2-7,TGTGCCAGCACCAACGGGGGTAGCTACGAGCAGTACTTC,CASTNGGSYEQYF
NA,few,TRBV7-9,TRBJ2-7,TGTGCCAGCAGCTCCCTGGGCGTGTACTACGAGCAGTACTTC,CASSSLGVYYEQYF
NA,few,TRBV6-6,TRBJ1-2,TGTGCCAGCACATCGGCCGGGAACTATGGCTACACCTTC,CASTSAGNYGYTF
NA,few,TRBV20-1,TRBJ2-3,TGCAGTGCTAGAAGCGCTATAGCGACTAGCACAGATACGCAGTATTTT,CSARSAIATSTDTQYF
NA,few,TRBV10-2,TRBJ2-1,TGCGCCAGCAGTGAGAGGGGGGACAGCTACTACAATGAGCAGTTCTTC,CASSERGDSYYNEQFF
NA,few,TRBV20-1,TRBJ2-7,TGCAGTGCTAGAGCTCGACAGGACCCATTCTACGAGCAGTACTTC,CSARARQDPFYEQYF
TRBD1,NA,TRBV7-8,TRBJ2-7,TGTGCCAGCAGCTCCCAGGGGGTAGTGGACGAGCAGTACTTC,CASSSQGVVDEQYF
NA,NA,TRBV12-3/TRBV12-4,TRBJ2-7,TGTGCCAGCAGTTTCGCGGGCGAAGGATACGAGCAGTACTTC,CASSFAGEGYEQYF
TRBD1,many,TRBV27,TRBJ2-7,TGTGCCAGCAGTTTACGGACAGGGGGCGGGTACGAGCAGTACTTC,CASSLRTGGGYEQYF
NA,NA,TRBV3-1,TRBJ1-5,TGTGCCAGCAGTCAAGAAGCAGGGGGCAATCAGCCCCAGCATTTT,CASSQEAGGNQPQHF
TRBD1,NA,TRBV29-1,TRBJ1-4,TGCAGCGTTTCCGACAGGGGTAATGAAAAACTGTTTTTT,CSVSDRGNEKLFF
NA,NA,TRBV4-1,TRBJ2-1,TGCGCCAGCGGGACCCCGTCGTACTCCTACAATGAGCAGTTCTTC,CASGTPSYSYNEQFF
NA,few,TRBV11-2,TRBJ2-5,TGTGCCAGCAGCCCCCAACGATCTGGGACCCAGTACTTC,CASSPQRSGTQYF
NA,NA,TRBV7-2,TRBJ2-7,TGTGCCAGCAGCTTGGGGATGCTTTACGAGCAGTACTTC,CASSLGMLYEQYF